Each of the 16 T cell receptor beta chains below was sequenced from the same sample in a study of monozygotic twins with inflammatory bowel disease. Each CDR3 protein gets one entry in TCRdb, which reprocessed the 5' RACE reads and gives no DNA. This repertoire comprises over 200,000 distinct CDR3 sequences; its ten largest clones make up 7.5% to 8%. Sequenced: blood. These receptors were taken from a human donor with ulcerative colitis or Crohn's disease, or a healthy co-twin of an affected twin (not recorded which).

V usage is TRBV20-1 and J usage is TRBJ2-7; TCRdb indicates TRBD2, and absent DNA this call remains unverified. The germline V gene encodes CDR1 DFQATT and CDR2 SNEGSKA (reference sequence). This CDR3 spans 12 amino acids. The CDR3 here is CSARGTGYEQYF.

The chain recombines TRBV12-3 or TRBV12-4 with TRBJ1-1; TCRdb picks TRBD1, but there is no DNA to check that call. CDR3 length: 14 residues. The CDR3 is CASTLQGAITEAFF.

CDR3 amino acids: CASSLELAGSEQFF. V usage is TRBV7-2 and J usage is TRBJ2-1; TCRdb's D call, TRBD1, is unchecked because there is no DNA. The CDR3 runs to 14 residues. Germline V gene data show CDR1 as SGHTA and CDR2 as FQGNSA. Supplemented by reference TRBV7-2 and TRBJ2-1, the full variable domain reads GAGVSQSPSNKVTEKGKDVELRCDPISGHTALYWYRQSLGQGLEFLIYFQGNSAPDKSGLPSDRFSAERTGGSVSTLTIQRTQQEDSAVYLCASSLELAGSEQFFGPGTRLTVL.

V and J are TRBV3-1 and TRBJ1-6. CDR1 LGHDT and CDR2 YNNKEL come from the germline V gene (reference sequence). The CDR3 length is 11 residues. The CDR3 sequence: CASSQAEALHF.

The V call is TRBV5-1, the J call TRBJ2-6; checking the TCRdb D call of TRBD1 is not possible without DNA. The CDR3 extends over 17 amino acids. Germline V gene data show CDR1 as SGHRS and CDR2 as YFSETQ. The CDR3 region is CASSNGDRMSGANVLTF.

Here the CDR3 reads CASSLGAGTSYNEQFF. The chain joins TRBV11-2 to TRBJ2-1. Germline values: CDR1 SGHAT, CDR2 FQNNGV. The CDR3 extends over 16 amino acids.

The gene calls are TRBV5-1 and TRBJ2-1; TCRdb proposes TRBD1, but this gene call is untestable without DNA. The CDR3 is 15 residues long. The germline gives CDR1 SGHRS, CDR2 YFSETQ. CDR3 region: CATSRGLSSYNEQFF.

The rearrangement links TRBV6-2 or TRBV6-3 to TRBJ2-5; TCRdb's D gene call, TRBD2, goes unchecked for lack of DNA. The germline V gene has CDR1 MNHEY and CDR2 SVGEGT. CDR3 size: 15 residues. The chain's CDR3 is CASSPNGRMKETQYF.

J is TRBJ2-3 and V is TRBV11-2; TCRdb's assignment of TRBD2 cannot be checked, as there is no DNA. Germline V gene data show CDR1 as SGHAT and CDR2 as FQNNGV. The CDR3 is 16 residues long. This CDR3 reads CASRTPGTPITDTQYF.

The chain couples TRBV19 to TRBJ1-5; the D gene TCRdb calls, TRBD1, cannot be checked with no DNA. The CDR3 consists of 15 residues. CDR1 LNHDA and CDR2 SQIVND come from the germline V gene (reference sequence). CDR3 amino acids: CASSTRIGANQPQHF.

CDR3: CSARPREGAPYNEQFF. V is TRBV20-1 and J is TRBJ2-1; absent DNA, TCRdb's TRBD1 call cannot be checked. This CDR3 contains 16 residues. Germline values: CDR1 DFQATT, CDR2 SNEGSKA (reference sequence).

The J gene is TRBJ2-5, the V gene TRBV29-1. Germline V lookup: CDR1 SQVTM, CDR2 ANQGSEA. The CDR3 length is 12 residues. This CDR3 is CSVEENQETQYF. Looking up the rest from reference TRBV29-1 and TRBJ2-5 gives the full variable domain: SAVISQKPSRDICQRGTSLTIQCQVDSQVTMMFWYRQQPGQSLTLIATANQGSEATYESGFVIDKFPISRPNLTFSTLTVSNMSPEDSSIYLCSVEENQETQYFGPGTRLLVL.

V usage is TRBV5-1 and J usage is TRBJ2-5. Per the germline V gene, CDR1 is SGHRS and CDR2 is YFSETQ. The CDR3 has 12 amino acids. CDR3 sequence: CASSSAQETQYF.

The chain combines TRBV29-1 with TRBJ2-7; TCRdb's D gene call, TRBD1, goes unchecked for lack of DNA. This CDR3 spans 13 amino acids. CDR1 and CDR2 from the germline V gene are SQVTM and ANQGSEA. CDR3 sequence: CSVFTGFPYEQYF.

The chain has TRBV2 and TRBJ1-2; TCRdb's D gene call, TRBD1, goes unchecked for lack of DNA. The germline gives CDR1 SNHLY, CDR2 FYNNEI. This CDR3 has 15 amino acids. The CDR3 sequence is CASCDPTGVGYGYTF.

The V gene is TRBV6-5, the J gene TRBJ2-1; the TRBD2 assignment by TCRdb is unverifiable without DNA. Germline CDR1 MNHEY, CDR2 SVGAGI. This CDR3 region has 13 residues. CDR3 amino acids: CASRTSGYNEQFF.